This TCR beta chain came from a study of blood T cells in healthy people across ages. This CDR3 has 15 residues. The germline CDR1 and CDR2 sequences are SGHRS and YFSETQ. V was clipped by 5 bases and J by 4 bases; unmatched bases: 10. The second PCR ran about 6 to 12 cycles with a sample-barcoded 5' primer and J-beta primers. TCRdb reanalysed the 5' RACE reads using MiXCR and keeps one entry per CDR3 protein. The profile covers hundreds of thousands of distinct CDR3 sequences, with roughly 24% appearing a single time and about 3% taken by the ten largest. These same data were also listed under a study on T cells of mothers and their children. According to that study: The second PCR used the M1S primer, and this primer added sample barcodes and 2-4 random nucleotides.

The origin of this receptor is a boy younger than 18 in good health. The source material was blood. This chain joins TRBV5-1 and TRBJ2-3; 7 bases align to TRBD2. The CDR3 DNA is TGCGCCAGCAGGTCGGCGGGGGTTCGCGCAGATACGCAGTATTTT. Translation: CASRSAGVRADTQYF.